The 28 T cell receptor beta chains reported below all come from one sample, sequenced in a study of T cells in Graves' hyperthyroidism and ophthalmopathy. RNA transcripts were the template for amplifying TCR beta CDR3 regions. Researchers ran a first-round RT-PCR on the TCR CDR3 using the HTBI primer set. TCRdb analysed the multiplex PCR reads with MiXCR anew, one entry per CDR3 protein. The sample holds more than 300,000 distinct CDR3 sequences, roughly 15% seen once. Specimen: blood. The receptors derive from a woman aged 25-40 years with Graves' ophthalmopathy.

V usage is TRBV11-2 and J usage is TRBJ2-7, with TRBD1 matching over 10 bases. The CDR3 is 19 amino acids. The trim removed 1 base at V and 6 bases at J, leaving 18 bases unmatched. From germline, CDR1 is SGHAT and CDR2 FQNNGV. CDR3 sequence: CASSLGIGTGAPHYVEQYF. CDR3 nucleotide sequence: TGTGCCAGCAGCTTAGGCATCGGGACAGGGGCCCCCCACTACGTCGAGCAGTACTTC. Full variable domain (rest looked up from reference TRBV11-2 and TRBJ2-7): EAGVAQSPRYKIIEKRQSVAFWCNPISGHATLYWYQQILGQGPKLLIQFQNNGVVDDSQLPKDRFSAERLKGVDSTLKIQPAKLEDSAVYLCASSLGIGTGAPHYVEQYFGPGTRLTVT.

This clonotype was counted many times. V and J are TRBV7-9 and TRBJ2-7; 7 nucleotides match TRBD1. The CDR3 totals 15 residues. V trimming: 0 bases; J trimming: 4 bases; junction bases outside the gene matches: 6. CDR1 and CDR2 from the germline V gene are SEHNR and FQNEAQ (reference sequence). The CDR3 region is CASSLAGTAIYEQYF. CDR3 in DNA: TGTGCCAGCAGCTTAGCCGGGACAGCCATATACGAGCAGTACTTC.

With regard to this clonotype: A read error is possible here, since a much larger clone lies one base away. V is TRBV2 and J is TRBJ2-2, with D perhaps given as TRBD1 or TRBD2 (5 bases each). The CDR3 loop spans 11 amino acids. CDR1 is SNHLY, CDR2 FYNNEI, per germline. CDR3 residues: CASYSGDELLF. CDR3 coding DNA: TGTGCCAGTTATTCCGGGGACGAGCTGTTATTT. Complete variable domain (other parts from reference TRBV2 and TRBJ2-2): EPEVTQTPSHQVTQMGQEVILRCVPISNHLYFYWYRQILGQKVEFLVSFYNNEISEKSEIFDDQFSVERPDGSNFTLKIRSTKLEDSAMYFCASYSGDELLFGEGSRLTVL.

This clonotype was seen repeatedly, ten times or more. The rearrangement links TRBV12-3 or TRBV12-4 to TRBJ2-7; D gene unclear. Trimming pared 3 bases from V and 0 bases from J, leaving 9 bases between. CDR3 size: 14 residues. In DNA form, the CDR3 reads TGTGCCAGCAGTTTGTACTCAGACTCCTACGAGCAGTACTTC. It yields the protein CASSLYSDSYEQYF.

In the case of this clonotype: Lacking the conserved final phenylalanine or tryptophan, this CDR3 likely reflects a read error. The chain combines TRBV14 with TRBJ2-7; 10 bases line up with TRBD2. This CDR3 is 15 amino acids long. The J segment lost 2 bases and the V segment lost 1 base, leaving 2 bases of the junction unmatched. CDR1 is SGHDN, CDR2 FVKESK, per germline. CDR3 loop: CASSQGLAGPYEQYY. The DNA for the CDR3 is TGTGCCAGCAGCCAAGGACTAGCGGGCCCCTACGAGCAGTACTAC.

The J gene is TRBJ2-1, the V gene TRBV5-1; possibly TRBD1 for D (5 bases). Germline V gene lookup returns CDR1 SGHRS and CDR2 YFSETQ. CDR3 length: 13 amino acids. The germline V and J ends were trimmed by 2 bases and 8 bases, with 11 bases remaining between them. In nucleotides, the CDR3 is TGCGCCAGCAGCTTTGTCAGGGTAGATGAGCAGTTCTTC. The encoded protein is CASSFVRVDEQFF.

This clonotype came up many times. This chain links TRBV20-1 with TRBJ2-3; D uncertain. CDR1 is DFQATT, CDR2 SNEGSKA, per germline (reference sequence). Trimming took 3 bases from V and 2 from J, leaving 6 bases between them. The CDR3 is made up of 12 amino acids. The CDR3 coding sequence is TGCAGTGCTAGTCCCTTCACAGATACGCAGTATTTT. It specifies CSASPFTDTQYF.

The chain employs TRBV20-1 and TRBJ1-2, with a possible D match to TRBD1 (5 bases). V was shortened by 2 bases and J by 8 bases, with 12 bases between the two germline ends. CDR3 length: 12 amino acids. Germline V lookup: CDR1 DFQATT, CDR2 SNEGSKA (reference sequence). The CDR3 region is CSARTGDSGYTF. CDR3 in DNA: TGCAGTGCTAGAACAGGAGATAGCGGCTACACCTTC.

Regarding this clonotype: Because the CDR3 is missing its conserved closing phenylalanine or tryptophan, this is likely a read error. The gene calls are TRBV10-3 and TRBJ2-3; no definite D call. From germline, CDR1 is ENHRY and CDR2 SYGVKD. V was cut by 0 bases and J by 0 bases, with 10 bases left in between. There are 16 residues in the CDR3. CDR3 sequence (DNA): TGTGCCATCAGTGAGTCGAAAAGATCTAGCACAGATACGCAGTATCTT. This encodes CAISESKRSSTDTQYL.

A few counts support this clonotype. The rearrangement uses TRBV6-1 and TRBJ2-2, with 11 bases aligning to TRBD2. This CDR3 has 17 amino acids. Germline values: CDR1 MNHNS, CDR2 SASEGT. V lost 3 bases, J lost 1 base, and 4 bases stayed unmatched. The CDR3 protein is CASSDRGLAGNTGELFF. The CDR3 nucleotides are TGTGCCAGCAGTGACCGAGGACTAGCGGGGAACACCGGGGAGCTGTTTTTT.

In this sample, this clonotype turned up many times. The chain couples TRBV29-1 to TRBJ1-1; D ambiguous. In germline, CDR1 is SQVTM, CDR2 ANQGSEA. The germline V and J ends were trimmed by 3 bases and 4 bases, with 18 bases remaining between them. The length of the CDR3 is 15 residues. The CDR3 sequence is CSVEGTRLSGTEAFF. For the CDR3, the DNA is TGCAGCGTTGAGGGCACCAGGCTTTCCGGCACTGAAGCTTTCTTT.

This clonotype has a count of ten or more. The chain employs TRBV20-1 and TRBJ2-7, with 7 bases matching TRBD1. Germline CDR1 and CDR2: DFQATT and SNEGSKA (reference sequence). This CDR3 comprises 12 residues. V was pared by 5 bases and J by 3 bases, with 4 bases of the junction left unmatched. The CDR3 coding sequence is TGCAGTGCTTCCGGGACAGTCTACGAGCAGTACTTC. As protein: CSASGTVYEQYF.

This clonotype has at least ten counts. The chain couples TRBV20-1 to TRBJ2-7; the D call may be TRBD1 or TRBD2 (7 bases each). The CDR3 covers 18 residues. Trimming cost V 6 bases and J 2 bases, with 29 bases left between them. From germline, CDR1 is DFQATT and CDR2 SNEGSKA (reference sequence). Here the CDR3 reads CSAGGPSQGLHSPYEQYF. In DNA, the CDR3 is TGCAGTGCCGGGGGGCCTTCACAGGGGCTTCATAGCCCCTACGAGCAGTACTTC.

Points on this clonotype: Since a much larger clone is just one base distant, this may be a read error. The rearrangement joins TRBV24-1 to TRBJ2-5; 7 positions match TRBD2. Germline CDR1 reads KGHDR; CDR2 reads SFDVKD. This CDR3 is 12 amino acids long. The CDR3 DNA sequence: TGTGCCACCAGTGATCGGGAGGAGAGCCAGTACTTC. It encodes CATSDREESQYF.

This clonotype was seen at least ten times. The J gene is TRBJ1-5, the V gene TRBV11-2; D remains unclear. V gave up 4 bases and J gave up 0 bases, with 16 bases separating them. Germline assignment: CDR1 SGHAT and CDR2 FQNNGV. The CDR3 sequence is 17 residues long. The CDR3 region has the DNA TGTGCCAGCAGCTCTAGGACCCTAGAGGATAGCAATCAGCCCCAGCATTTT. This sequence encodes CASSSRTLEDSNQPQHF.

There are many counts of this clonotype. The V call is TRBV28, the J call TRBJ2-7; the D gene is possibly TRBD2 (5 bases). The germline gives CDR1 MDHEN, CDR2 SYDVKM. The CDR3 length is 14 residues. Trimming removed 3 bases from V and 0 bases from J, with 9 bases in between. The CDR3 DNA sequence: TGTGCCAGCAGTTTGAGGGCACCCTCCTACGAGCAGTACTTC. Residues: CASSLRAPSYEQYF.

The sample holds many counts of this clonotype. The genes are TRBV7-8 and TRBJ2-1; 11 nucleotides agree with TRBD2. Trimming took 4 bases from V and 4 from J; bases not matched to a gene: 15. Germline-derived CDR1 and CDR2 are SGHVS and FQNEAQ. This CDR3 contains 19 residues. The CDR3 is CASSWPRVKTSGEYNEQFF. CDR3 bases: TGTGCCAGCAGCTGGCCGCGGGTCAAGACTAGCGGGGAATACAATGAGCAGTTCTTC.

This clonotype was picked up a small number of times. Possible read error: a much larger clone is one base away. The chain carries TRBV20-1 and TRBJ2-3; a possible D gene is TRBD1 (6 bases). With 5 bases removed from V and 7 bases from J, the gap between germline ends came to 28 bases. CDR3 length: 17 amino acids. The germline V gene encodes CDR1 DFQATT and CDR2 SNEGSKA (reference sequence). The CDR3 DNA is TGCAGTGCTGGGGTCCGAATCGCCGAGGGGGTTACGTATACGCAGTATTTT. Translation gives CSAGVRIAEGVTYTQYF.

Here the CDR3 reads CASRSPGTGYTGELFF. CDR3 nucleotides: TGTGCCAGCAGGAGCCCCGGGACAGGATATACCGGGGAGCTGTTTTTT. The rearrangement joins TRBV25-1 to TRBJ2-2; TRBD1 matches at 8 bases. Trimming cost V 6 bases and J 5 bases; bases outside gene matches: 11. CDR1 is MGHDK and CDR2 is SYGVNS in the germline V gene. The CDR3 sequence is 16 residues long.

Points on this clonotype: A much larger clone is a single base away; this may be a read error. The chain has TRBV9 and TRBJ2-5, with D possibly matching TRBD2 (6 bases). Germline lookup yields CDR1 SGDLS and CDR2 YYNGEE. The CDR3 loop spans 15 amino acids. The CDR3 sequence: CASGVVGTGGETQYF. The CDR3 coding sequence is TGTGCCAGCGGCGTAGTCGGGACTGGGGGGGAGACCCAGTACTTC.

This clonotype showed up just a few times. The chain carries TRBV27 and TRBJ2-1; D possibly corresponds to TRBD1 (7 bases). Germline assignment: CDR1 MNHEY and CDR2 SMNVEV (reference sequence). The CDR3 loop spans 13 amino acids. V was clipped by 5 bases and J by 9 bases, with 14 bases between them. CDR3 DNA: TGTGCCAGCAGTCAATACAGGGGAGGTGAGCAGTTCTTC. Translated, it gives CASSQYRGGEQFF.

This clonotype was detected once. This may come from a read error, since a much larger clone is one base off. The chain couples TRBV10-3 to TRBJ2-7; perhaps D is TRBD1 or TRBD2 (5 bases each). Germline-derived CDR1 and CDR2 are ENHRY and SYGVKD. The CDR3 runs 12 residues. Deletions cut 11 bases from V and 2 bases from J, with 13 bases between. CDR3 nucleotides: TGTGCCGCCGGGACGGCACCCTACGAGCAGTACTTC. It codes for CAAGTAPYEQYF.

This clonotype was counted at least ten times. CDR3 sequence (DNA): TGTGCCAGCAGCTTAATTGAGACATCCCCCTACGAGCAGTACTTC. Translating gives CASSLIETSPYEQYF. The genes are TRBV7-8 and TRBJ2-7; D ambiguous. The CDR3 is 15 amino acids. Looked up from germline, CDR1 is SGHVS and CDR2 is FQNEAQ. V was shortened by 2 bases and J by 2 bases, with 13 bases between the two germline ends.

This clonotype was detected many times. The V gene is TRBV11-3, the J gene TRBJ2-7; possible D gene TRBD1, 6 bases. V gave up 4 bases and J gave up 3 bases, with 13 bases separating them. The germline V gene encodes CDR1 SGHNT and CDR2 YENEEA. The CDR3 spans 14 residues. CDR3 residues: CASSSRTASYEQYF. Written as DNA, the CDR3 is TGTGCCAGCAGCTCCCGGACAGCTAGCTACGAGCAGTACTTC.

This clonotype was recorded at least ten times. Its ends do not fully match the called genes, so a read error is possible. The chain is built from TRBV20-1 and TRBJ1-1; TRBD1 matches at 7 bases. CDR3 size: 15 residues. Germline CDR1 reads DFQATT; CDR2 reads SNEGSKA (reference sequence). The CDR3 loop is CSARGSTGANTEAFF. CDR3 in DNA: TGCAGTGCCAGAGGATCTACAGGGGCGAACACTGAAGCTTTCTTT.

This clonotype appeared many times. J is TRBJ1-4 and V is TRBV12-3 or TRBV12-4; D call uncertain. V lost 5 bases and J 8 bases, leaving 9 bases between the germline ends. The CDR3 loop spans 12 amino acids. CDR3 in amino acids: CASSPGPEKLFF. The CDR3 region has the DNA TGTGCCAGCAGTCCCGGGCCCGAAAAACTGTTTTTT.

In this sample, this clonotype turned up once. Since a much larger clone is just one base distant, this may be a read error. This sequence joins TRBV15 and TRBJ2-1, with D perhaps matching TRBD2 (6 bases). The J call may be wrong; the DNA end is better matched by TRBJ2-7. Germline lookup yields CDR1 LNHNV and CDR2 YYDKDF (reference sequence). The CDR3 is 13 residues long. CDR3 amino acids: CAIKGGWYNEQYF. The CDR3 DNA follows: TGTGCCATCAAAGGAGGGTGGTACAATGAGCAGTACTTC.

At least ten counts were recorded for this clonotype. This chain links TRBV2 with TRBJ2-7, with D possibly matching TRBD1 (6 bases). Germline V gene sequence: CDR1 SNHLY, CDR2 FYNNEI. V lost 6 bases to trimming and J lost 6 bases, with 12 bases between them. The CDR3 is 12 residues long. The CDR3, as DNA: TGTGCCAGCAGCGAAACAGGGAGCGAGCAGTACTTC. Translation gives CASSETGSEQYF.